The rows below give T cell receptor beta chains drawn from one sample of a study of T cells in pancreatic ductal adenocarcinoma. The repertoire was sequenced with immunoSEQ multiplex PCR; TCRdb's copy has only in-frame clones and lacks some. The repertoire holds over 90,000 clones, with more than 90% as singletons. What was sequenced was PBMCs. Receptor source: a human donor with pancreatic ductal adenocarcinoma. CDR3s include the opening cysteine and the closing phenylalanine or tryptophan. A D gene is named only where the DNA matches it firmly. Part of the rows lack a size; the others show once, few, many or a class for expanded clones.

V: TRBV7-6
size: .
J: TRBJ2-5
D: .
CDR3: CASSLAQTAGGQYF
DNA: TGTGCCAGCAGCTTAGCGCAGACAGCAGGTGGCCAGTACTTC

V: TRBV7-2
size: .
J: TRBJ2-2
D: TRBD1
CDR3: CASSRVQGAGGELFF
DNA: TGTGCCAGCAGCCGAGTACAGGGGGCCGGCGGGGAGCTGTTTTTT

V: TRBV2
size: .
J: TRBJ2-7
D: TRBD2
CDR3: CASSRSGRIYEQYF
DNA: TGTGCCAGCAGTCGTAGCGGGAGGATCTACGAGCAGTACTTC

V: TRBV28
size: .
J: TRBJ1-2
D: TRBD1
CDR3: CASGVGRGHGGYTF
DNA: TGTGCCAGCGGAGTAGGAAGGGGGCATGGAGGCTACACCTTC

V: TRBV4-2
size: .
J: TRBJ2-2
D: .
CDR3: CASTLEGQINGELFF
DNA: TGTGCCAGCACCTTGGAGGGACAGATCAACGGGGAGCTGTTTTTT

V: TRBV25-1
size: .
J: TRBJ2-7
D: .
CDR3: CASSSRDEQYF
DNA: TGTGCCAGCAGTAGCAGGGACGAGCAGTACTTC

V: TRBV25-1
size: .
J: TRBJ2-1
D: TRBD2
CDR3: CASTQTSASYNEQFF
DNA: TGTGCCAGCACCCAGACTAGCGCGTCCTACAATGAGCAGTTCTTC

V: TRBV6-5
size: once
J: TRBJ2-3
D: TRBD1
CDR3: CASSYEGEGARNTQYF
DNA: TGTGCCAGCAGTTACGAGGGAGAGGGGGCCAGAAATACGCAGTATTTT

V: TRBV7-2
size: .
J: TRBJ2-3
D: TRBD2
CDR3: CASSLKGGVDTQYF
DNA: TGTGCCAGCAGCTTAAAGGGAGGGGTAGATACGCAGTATTTT

V: TRBV4-1
size: .
J: TRBJ1-4
D: .
CDR3: CASSSHYRDEKLFF
DNA: TGCGCCAGCAGCTCACATTACAGGGATGAAAAACTGTTTTTT

V: TRBV5-1
size: .
J: TRBJ2-1
D: .
CDR3: CASSLAVGQGNEQFF
DNA: TGCGCCAGCAGCTTGGCCGTGGGCCAGGGGAATGAGCAGTTCTTC

V: TRBV30
size: .
J: TRBJ2-7
D: .
CDR3: CAWSVSGENEQYF
DNA: TGTGCCTGGAGTGTATCAGGGGAGAACGAGCAGTACTTC

V: TRBV4-1
size: .
J: TRBJ2-5
D: TRBD2
CDR3: CASSQDIISGGEETQYF
DNA: TGCGCCAGCAGCCAAGATATTATTAGCGGGGGCGAGGAGACCCAGTACTTC

V: TRBV30
size: .
J: TRBJ2-5
D: .
CDR3: CAWSVDGQGKETQYF
DNA: TGTGCCTGGAGTGTAGATGGTCAGGGAAAAGAGACCCAGTACTTC

V: TRBV15
size: .
J: TRBJ1-5
D: .
CDR3: CATSRDLEGSPQHF
DNA: TGTGCCACCAGCAGAGATCTCGAGGGATCGCCCCAGCATTTT